These 15 T cell receptor beta chains originate from one sample sequenced in a study of a mutant IDH1 vaccine in newly diagnosed glioma. Time point in this sample: week 35, safety follow-up. Vaccine doses each comprised 300 ug of mutant IDH1 20-mer peptide, with topical imiquimod. For these TCRs, the target antigens are not known. Repertoires were generated with immunoSEQ multiplex PCR, while TCRdb's copy carries only in-frame clones and drops some. This repertoire shows about 69,000 clones, around 84% found once; its top ten account for 1.5% to 2.5%. The sample consisted of PBMCs, taken from a glioma patient whose treatment included an IDH1 peptide vaccine. Receptors originate from a man aged 25-40 years with glioma.

The chain carries TRBV7-9 and TRBJ2-4, with 12 bases matching TRBD2. With V trimmed by 4 bases and J by 11 bases, 9 bases remained unmatched. Germline CDR1 SEHNR, CDR2 FQNEAQ (reference sequence). The CDR3 spans 15 residues. The CDR3 coding sequence is TGTGCCAGCAGCTCCATCGGGACTAGCGGGTTGGTTCAGTACTTC. Its protein product is CASSSIGTSGLVQYF.

This rearrangement joins TRBV5-6 to TRBJ1-2, with 11 nucleotides matching TRBD1. Germline trimming cut 0 bases from V and 4 bases from J; bases unmatched to any gene: 2. Germline V lookup: CDR1 SGHDT, CDR2 YYEEEE. The length of the CDR3 is 15 residues. CDR3 protein: CASSLGTGGAYGYTF. In DNA, the CDR3 is TGTGCCAGCAGCTTGGGGACAGGGGGCGCCTATGGCTACACCTTC.

The V and J genes are TRBV6-1 and TRBJ2-7; TRBD2 matches at 11 bases. Germline CDR1 is MNHNS and CDR2 is SASEGT. CDR3 length: 14 amino acids. The trim removed 6 bases at V and 7 bases at J, leaving 8 bases unmatched. The CDR3 is CASSETSGGGEQYF. CDR3 nucleotides: TGTGCCAGCAGCGAAACTAGCGGGGGAGGTGAGCAGTACTTC.

The chain links TRBV10-2 to TRBJ2-1; 9 nucleotides align to TRBD2. CDR1 is WSHSY and CDR2 is SAAADI in the germline V gene. The CDR3 runs to 15 residues. Trimming took 5 bases from V and 4 from J; bases not matched to a gene: 6. The CDR3: CASSLAGVRYNEQFF. The CDR3 nucleotides read TGCGCCAGCAGTTTAGCGGGAGTGAGGTACAATGAGCAGTTCTTC.

This clone was observed a few times. The chain is built from TRBV4-1 and TRBJ1-2; no definite D call. V lost 2 bases, J lost 2 bases, and 6 bases lay in between. CDR3 length equals 13 residues. Germline-derived CDR1 and CDR2 are MGHRA and YSYEKL. Here the CDR3 reads CASSQRENYGYTF. The CDR3 nucleotides are TGCGCCAGCAGCCAAAGGGAGAACTATGGCTACACCTTC.

The CDR3 bases are TGTGCCAGCAGGTCGGGGGGAGGCAAGTACGAGACCCAGTACTTC. This sequence encodes CASRSGGGKYETQYF. The V and J genes are TRBV5-4 and TRBJ2-5; TRBD2 agrees at 7 bases. Trimming took 5 bases from V and 5 from J; bases not matched to a gene: 12. The CDR3 is made up of 15 amino acids. Germline loops: CDR1 SGHNT, CDR2 YYREEE (reference sequence).

CDR3 DNA: TGCGCCAGCAGCTTGCAATGGGGCCACGAGCAGTACTTC. This sequence encodes CASSLQWGHEQYF. This sequence joins TRBV5-1 and TRBJ2-7, with a weak D call TRBD1 (5 bases). Germline assignment: CDR1 SGHRS and CDR2 YFSETQ. Trimming left V 1 base short and J 5 bases short, with 10 bases between. CDR3 size: 13 residues.

The genes are TRBV10-2 and TRBJ2-4; D remains ambiguous. The CDR3 is 14 amino acids. Germline V CDR1 and CDR2: WSHSY, SAAADI. V shed 1 base and J shed 6 bases, with 10 bases lying between them. CDR3 in amino acids: CASSEFRSSNIQYF. DNA for the CDR3: TGCGCCAGCAGTGAGTTCCGGTCCTCAAACATTCAGTACTTC.

With regard to this clone: The sample holds other DNA sequences that translate to the same CDR3. The chain links TRBV6-1 to TRBJ2-1; the match to TRBD1 covers 9 bases. Germline assignment: CDR1 MNHNS and CDR2 SASEGT. The CDR3 consists of 16 residues. The trim removed 2 bases at V and 3 bases at J, leaving 5 bases unmatched. CDR3 DNA: TGTGCCAGCAGTGAACAACCGGGACAGGGCTACAATGAGCAGTTCTTC. Its protein product is CASSEQPGQGYNEQFF.

The rearrangement uses TRBV6-1 and TRBJ2-5, with 9 positions matching TRBD2. This CDR3 spans 14 amino acids. Germline values: CDR1 MNHNS, CDR2 SASEGT. The trim removed 8 bases at V and 5 bases at J, leaving 9 bases unmatched. The DNA for the CDR3 is TGTGCCAGCCGCCCAGCGGGAGGTCTGGAGACCCAGTACTTC. It codes for CASRPAGGLETQYF.

This chain links TRBV7-2 with TRBJ1-5; D unresolved. From germline, CDR1 is SGHTA and CDR2 FQGNSA. CDR3 size: 13 residues. Between the trimmed V and J ends, which lost 1 base and 7 bases, there was a span of 8 bases. CDR3 nucleotide sequence: TGTGCCAGCAGCTTAGGACCTCAACAGCCCCAGCATTTT. The encoded protein is CASSLGPQQPQHF. The variable domain in full, completed from reference TRBV7-2 and TRBJ1-5, reads GAGVSQSPSNKVTEKGKDVELRCDPISGHTALYWYRQSLGQGLEFLIYFQGNSAPDKSGLPSDRFSAERTGGSVSTLTIQRTQQEDSAVYLCASSLGPQQPQHFGDGTRLSIL.

The chain carries TRBV13 and TRBJ2-7; 9 nucleotides match TRBD1. The CDR3 contains 15 residues. CDR1 is PRHDT and CDR2 is FYEKMQ in the germline V gene (reference sequence). Trimming cost V 2 bases and J 6 bases; bases outside gene matches: 8. The CDR3 is CASSLTGTGKIEQYF. CDR3 DNA sequence: TGTGCCAGCAGCTTAACCGGGACAGGGAAGATCGAGCAGTACTTC.

J is TRBJ2-1 and V is TRBV4-3, with 7 bases matching TRBD2. Per germline, CDR1 LGHNA and CDR2 YSLEER. The CDR3 spans 14 residues. V shed 3 bases and J 9 bases; nucleotides not matched to a gene: 8. CDR3 nucleotide sequence: TGCGCCAGCAGCCAGGGGGGGTGGGGTAGTGAGCAGTTCTTC. Amino acids: CASSQGGWGSEQFF.

The chain recombines TRBV13 with TRBJ2-6; D may be TRBD1 (7 bases). The CDR3 is made up of 20 amino acids. In germline, CDR1 is PRHDT, CDR2 FYEKMQ (reference sequence). The V gene lost 3 bases and the J gene lost 0 bases, with 21 bases spanning the gap. DNA of the CDR3: TGTGCCAGCAGCTTGAGCCCCAGGGGGAGGTCCCTCTCTGGGGCCAACGTCCTGACTTTC. Its protein product is CASSLSPRGRSLSGANVLTF.

CDR3 sequence reads: CAISDFNEQYF. CDR3 DNA: TGTGCCATCAGTGACTTCAACGAGCAGTACTTC. The chain employs TRBV10-3 and TRBJ2-7; D is uncertain. This CDR3 is 11 amino acids long. Between the trimmed V and J ends, which lost 3 bases and 5 bases, there was a span of 5 bases. CDR1 ENHRY and CDR2 SYGVKD come from the germline V gene.